This T cell receptor (beta chain) is from a study of blood T cell repertoires in COVID-19. Turning to the study itself: There were acute and convalescent COVID-19 samples, and they came from the United States, Italy and Spain. Sample material is recorded as cDNA or gDNA derived from T cells, B-cell-depleted T cells, or PBMCs.

V dropped 4 bases and J dropped 5 bases, with 12 bases sitting between them. The CDR3 length is 14 residues. Germline V gene lookup returns CDR1 LNHDA and CDR2 SQIVND (reference sequence). Seattle's cohort entered during active infection and was followed longitudinally. Authors' data handling: Reference gene primer amplification gave nucleated cell count estimates. The data were produced by immunoSEQ multiplex PCR, yet TCRdb's version contains in-frame clones alone and is incomplete. The D gene and trimming were derived from the DNA, and the V and J assignments and clone size from that table. The profile shows a few hundred thousand clones, around 85% of them singletons.

The rearrangement joins TRBV19 to TRBJ2-1; D ambiguous. This sequence was found in a human donor with COVID-19, enrolled during active disease. The donor label of this sample is uncertain. Sequencing input: peripheral blood. The CDR3 DNA reads as TGTGCCAGTAGTAAGTATCCCGAGCACAATGAGCAGTTCTTC. Encoded protein: CASSKYPEHNEQFF.